This TCR beta chain was sequenced during a study of blood T cell repertoires in COVID-19. Turning to the study itself: T cells, B-cell-depleted T cells, or PBMCs provided the cDNA or gDNA that served as material.

Authors' analysis steps: For nucleated cells, counts were estimated from reference gene primer amplification. Sequencing used immunoSEQ multiplex PCR; TCRdb keeps in-frame clones, though not all of them. That table gives V, J and clone size, and the DNA gave D and trimming. The table lists under 250,000 clones, around 92% of them singletons. With 2 bases clipped from V and 3 bases from J, the junction kept 4 bases outside the gene matches. Germline V gene sequence: CDR1 SGHRS, CDR2 YFSETQ. CDR3 size: 14 residues. The TCR was taken from a man aged 25 to 40 with acute or convalescent COVID-19. The sequenced sample was peripheral blood. This chain links TRBV5-1 with TRBJ2-5; TRBD2 agrees at 7 bases. The CDR3: CASSLTGTKETQYF. The CDR3 nucleotides read TGCGCCAGCAGCTTAACGGGGACTAAAGAGACCCAGTACTTC.